This entry concerns a single TCR beta chain. Germline CDR1 KGHSH, CDR2 LQKENI. V shed 0 bases, J shed 2 bases, and the junction held 12 bases outside the gene matches. The CDR3 sequence is 20 residues long. Each participant's cohort was designated according to participant-reported clinical history. The sample belongs to a study of blood T cell repertoires in COVID-19. About the research overall: The origin of the acute and convalescent COVID-19 samples was the United States, Italy and Spain.

In the original analysis: By means of reference gene primer amplification, nucleated cell counts were estimated. TCRdb's table, derived via immunoSEQ multiplex PCR, lists solely in-frame clones and lacks some. That table supplies the V and J calls and clone size; D and trimming were determined from the DNA. In the table there are around 250,000 clones, 70% to 90% of which are singletons. Sequencing was performed on PBMCs or T cells enriched from blood (not recorded which). The origin of this receptor is a woman between 45 and 65 years old who had recovered from COVID-19. The rearrangement joins TRBV18 to TRBJ2-1, with 11 bases lining up with TRBD2. This CDR3 is CASSPPDSFSGRDTYNEQFF. Written as DNA, the CDR3 is TGTGCCAGCTCACCACCGGATTCGTTTAGCGGGAGGGACACCTACAATGAGCAGTTCTTC.